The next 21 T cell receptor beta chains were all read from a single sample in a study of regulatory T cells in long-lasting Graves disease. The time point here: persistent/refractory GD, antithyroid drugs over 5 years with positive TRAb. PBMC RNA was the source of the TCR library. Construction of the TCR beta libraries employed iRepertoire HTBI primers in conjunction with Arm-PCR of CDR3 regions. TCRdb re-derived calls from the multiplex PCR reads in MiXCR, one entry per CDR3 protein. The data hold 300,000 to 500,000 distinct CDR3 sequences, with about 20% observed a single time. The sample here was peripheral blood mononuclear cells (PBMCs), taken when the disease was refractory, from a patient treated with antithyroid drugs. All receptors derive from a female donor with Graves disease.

CDR3 sequence reads: CASSYSRGSGNTIYF. The CDR3 DNA reads as TGTGCCAGCAGTTACTCCAGGGGCTCTGGAAACACCATATATTTT. This chain connects TRBV6-2 or TRBV6-3 to TRBJ1-3, with D maybe TRBD1 (6 bases). V was shortened by 0 bases and J by 0 bases, with 6 bases between the two germline ends. The CDR3 has 15 residues. Looked up from germline, CDR1 is MNHEY and CDR2 is SVGEGT.

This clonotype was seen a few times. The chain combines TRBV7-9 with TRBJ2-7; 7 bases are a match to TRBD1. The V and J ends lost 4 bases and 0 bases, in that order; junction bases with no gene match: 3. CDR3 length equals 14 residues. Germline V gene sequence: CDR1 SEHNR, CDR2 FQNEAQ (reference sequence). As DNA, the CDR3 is TGTGCCAGCAGCTCTCCAGGGGGCTCCTACGAGCAGTACTTC. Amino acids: CASSSPGGSYEQYF.

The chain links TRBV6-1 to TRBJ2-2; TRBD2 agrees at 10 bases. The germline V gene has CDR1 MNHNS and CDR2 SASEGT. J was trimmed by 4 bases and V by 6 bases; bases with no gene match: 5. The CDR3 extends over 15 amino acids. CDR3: CASSLAGGITGELFF. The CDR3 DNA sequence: TGTGCCAGCAGCTTAGCGGGAGGTATCACCGGGGAGCTGTTTTTT.

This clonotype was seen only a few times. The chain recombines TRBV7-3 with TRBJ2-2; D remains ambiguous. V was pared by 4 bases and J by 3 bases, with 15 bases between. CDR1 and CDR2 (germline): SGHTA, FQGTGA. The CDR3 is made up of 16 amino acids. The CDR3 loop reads CASSSVYVPDTGELFF. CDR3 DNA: TGTGCCAGCAGCTCCGTTTATGTTCCCGACACCGGGGAGCTGTTTTTT.

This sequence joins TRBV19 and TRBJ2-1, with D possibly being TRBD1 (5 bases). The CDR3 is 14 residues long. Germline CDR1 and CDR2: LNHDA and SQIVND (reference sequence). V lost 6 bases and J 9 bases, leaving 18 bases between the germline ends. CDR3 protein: CASRALGEGAEQFF. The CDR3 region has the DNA TGTGCCAGTAGGGCTTTAGGGGAAGGGGCTGAGCAGTTCTTC.

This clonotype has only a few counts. This CDR3 reads CSANTYGDWTAEDEQFF. CDR3 in DNA: TGCAGTGCTAACACGTACGGGGACTGGACAGCTGAAGATGAGCAGTTCTTC. The rearrangement links TRBV20-1 to TRBJ2-1, with D perhaps being TRBD1 or TRBD2 (6 bases each). Trimming stripped 4 bases from V and 8 bases from J, with 27 bases between. CDR1 is DFQATT and CDR2 is SNEGSKA in the germline V gene (reference sequence). CDR3 length equals 17 residues.

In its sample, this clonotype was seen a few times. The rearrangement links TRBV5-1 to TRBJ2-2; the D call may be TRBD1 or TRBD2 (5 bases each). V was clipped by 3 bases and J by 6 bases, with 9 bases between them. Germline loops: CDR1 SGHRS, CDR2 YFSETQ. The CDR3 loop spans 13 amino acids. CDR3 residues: CASSWDGAGELFF. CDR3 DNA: TGCGCCAGCAGCTGGGACGGGGCCGGGGAGCTGTTTTTT. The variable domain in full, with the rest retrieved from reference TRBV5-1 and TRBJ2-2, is KAGVTQTPRYLIKTRGQQVTLSCSPISGHRSVSWYQQTPGQGLQFLFEYFSETQRNKGNFPGRFSGRQFSNSRSEMNVSTLELGDSALYLCASSWDGAGELFFGEGSRLTVL.

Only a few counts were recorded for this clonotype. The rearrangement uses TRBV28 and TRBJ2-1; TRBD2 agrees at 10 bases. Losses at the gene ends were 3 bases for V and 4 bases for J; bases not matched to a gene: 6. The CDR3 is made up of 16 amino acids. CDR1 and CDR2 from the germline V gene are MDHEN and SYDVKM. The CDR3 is CASSFLTSGLYNEQFF. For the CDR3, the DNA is TGTGCCAGCAGTTTCCTGACTAGCGGGTTATACAATGAGCAGTTCTTC. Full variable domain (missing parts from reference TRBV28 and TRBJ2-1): DVKVTQSSRYLVKRTGEKVFLECVQDMDHENMFWYRQDPGLGLRLIYFSYDVKMKEKGDIPEGYSVSREKKERFSLILESASTNQTSMYLCASSFLTSGLYNEQFFGPGTRLTVL.

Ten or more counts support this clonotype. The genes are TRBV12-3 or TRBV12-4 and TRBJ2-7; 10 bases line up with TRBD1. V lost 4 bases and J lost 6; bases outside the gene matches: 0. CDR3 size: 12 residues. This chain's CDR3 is CASSWDRGEQYF. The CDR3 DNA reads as TGTGCCAGCAGTTGGGACAGGGGCGAGCAGTACTTC.

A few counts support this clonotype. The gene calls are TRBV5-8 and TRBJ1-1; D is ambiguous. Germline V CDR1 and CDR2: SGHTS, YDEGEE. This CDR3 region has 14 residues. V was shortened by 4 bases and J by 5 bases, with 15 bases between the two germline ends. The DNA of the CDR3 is TGTGCCAGCAGCCGCGACGGTAGAATGACTGAAGCTTTCTTT. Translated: CASSRDGRMTEAFF.

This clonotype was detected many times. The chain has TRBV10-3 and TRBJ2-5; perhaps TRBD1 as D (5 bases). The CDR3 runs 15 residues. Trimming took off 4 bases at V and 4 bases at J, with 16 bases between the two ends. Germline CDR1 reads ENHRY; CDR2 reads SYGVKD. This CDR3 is CAISGSGAFRETQYF. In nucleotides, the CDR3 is TGTGCCATCAGTGGGTCTGGGGCCTTTCGAGAGACCCAGTACTTC.

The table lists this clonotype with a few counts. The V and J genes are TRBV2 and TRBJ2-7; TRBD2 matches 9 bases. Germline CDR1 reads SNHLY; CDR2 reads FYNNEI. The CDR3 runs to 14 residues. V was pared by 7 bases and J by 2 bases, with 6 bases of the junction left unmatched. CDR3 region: CASNPSGITYEQYF. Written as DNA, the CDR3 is TGTGCCAGCAACCCTAGCGGGATTACCTACGAGCAGTACTTC.

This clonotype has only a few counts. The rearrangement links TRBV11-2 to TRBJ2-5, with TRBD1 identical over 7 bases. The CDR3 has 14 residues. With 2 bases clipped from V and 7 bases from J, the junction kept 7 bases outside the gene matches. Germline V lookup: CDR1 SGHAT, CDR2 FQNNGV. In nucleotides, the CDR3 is TGTGCCAGCAGCTTAAACAGGGGTGGTCGGACCCAGTACTTC. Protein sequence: CASSLNRGGRTQYF. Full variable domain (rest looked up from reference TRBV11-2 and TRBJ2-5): EAGVAQSPRYKIIEKRQSVAFWCNPISGHATLYWYQQILGQGPKLLIQFQNNGVVDDSQLPKDRFSAERLKGVDSTLKIQPAKLEDSAVYLCASSLNRGGRTQYFGPGTRLLVL.

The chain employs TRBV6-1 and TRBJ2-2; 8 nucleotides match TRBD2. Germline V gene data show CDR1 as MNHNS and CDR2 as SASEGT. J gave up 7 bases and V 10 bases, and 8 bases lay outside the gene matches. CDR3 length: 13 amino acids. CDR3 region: CATGGGQVGELFF. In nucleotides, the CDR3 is TGTGCCACCGGGGGGGGGCAGGTCGGGGAGCTGTTTTTT.

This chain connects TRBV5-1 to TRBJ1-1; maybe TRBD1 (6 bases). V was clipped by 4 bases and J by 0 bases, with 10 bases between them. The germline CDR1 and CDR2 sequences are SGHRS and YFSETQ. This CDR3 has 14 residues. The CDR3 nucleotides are TGCGCCAGCAGCCCCGACAGGTTGAACACTGAAGCTTTCTTT. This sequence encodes CASSPDRLNTEAFF.

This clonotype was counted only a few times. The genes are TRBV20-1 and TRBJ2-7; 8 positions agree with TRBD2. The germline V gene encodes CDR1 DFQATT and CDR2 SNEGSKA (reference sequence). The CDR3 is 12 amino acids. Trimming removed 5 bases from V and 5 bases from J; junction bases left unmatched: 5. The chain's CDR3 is CSAYSGIDEQYF. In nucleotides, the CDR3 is TGCAGTGCTTATAGCGGGATCGACGAGCAGTACTTC.

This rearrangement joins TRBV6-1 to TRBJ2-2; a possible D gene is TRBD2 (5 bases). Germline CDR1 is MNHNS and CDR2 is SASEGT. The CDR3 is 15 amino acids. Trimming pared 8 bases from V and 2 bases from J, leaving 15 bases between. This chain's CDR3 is CASRLGERNTGELFF. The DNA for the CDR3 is TGTGCCAGCCGACTGGGAGAAAGAAACACCGGGGAGCTGTTTTTT.

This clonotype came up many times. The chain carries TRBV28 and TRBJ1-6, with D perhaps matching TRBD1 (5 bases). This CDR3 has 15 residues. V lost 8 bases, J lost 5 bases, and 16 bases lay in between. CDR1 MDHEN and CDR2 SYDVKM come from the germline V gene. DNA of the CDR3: TGTGCCAGCTCCTTGGGGGATCGGAATAATTCACCCCTCCACTTT. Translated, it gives CASSLGDRNNSPLHF.

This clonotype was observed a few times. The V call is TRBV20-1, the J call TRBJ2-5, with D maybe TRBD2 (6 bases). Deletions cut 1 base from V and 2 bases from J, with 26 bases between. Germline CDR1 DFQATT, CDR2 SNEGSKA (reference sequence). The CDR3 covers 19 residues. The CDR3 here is CSARALKGGDFGLQETQYF. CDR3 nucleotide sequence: TGCAGTGCTAGAGCCTTGAAAGGCGGGGACTTCGGACTTCAAGAGACCCAGTACTTC.

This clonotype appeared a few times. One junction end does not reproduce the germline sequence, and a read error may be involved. The CDR3 region has the DNA TGCGCCACCAGCCAACCAGGGGTCGGAGGCACTGAAGCTTTCTTT. This translates into CATSQPGVGGTEAFF. The chain joins TRBV4-1 to TRBJ1-1; the D gene is possibly TRBD1 (6 bases). Germline V CDR1 and CDR2: MGHRA, YSYEKL. This CDR3 comprises 15 residues.

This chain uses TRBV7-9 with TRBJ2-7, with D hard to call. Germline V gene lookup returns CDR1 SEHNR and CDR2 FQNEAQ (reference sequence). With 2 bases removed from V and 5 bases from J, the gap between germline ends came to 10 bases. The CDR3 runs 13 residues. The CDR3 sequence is CASSLPGSDEQYF. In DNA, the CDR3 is TGTGCCAGCAGCTTACCCGGGTCGGACGAGCAGTACTTC.